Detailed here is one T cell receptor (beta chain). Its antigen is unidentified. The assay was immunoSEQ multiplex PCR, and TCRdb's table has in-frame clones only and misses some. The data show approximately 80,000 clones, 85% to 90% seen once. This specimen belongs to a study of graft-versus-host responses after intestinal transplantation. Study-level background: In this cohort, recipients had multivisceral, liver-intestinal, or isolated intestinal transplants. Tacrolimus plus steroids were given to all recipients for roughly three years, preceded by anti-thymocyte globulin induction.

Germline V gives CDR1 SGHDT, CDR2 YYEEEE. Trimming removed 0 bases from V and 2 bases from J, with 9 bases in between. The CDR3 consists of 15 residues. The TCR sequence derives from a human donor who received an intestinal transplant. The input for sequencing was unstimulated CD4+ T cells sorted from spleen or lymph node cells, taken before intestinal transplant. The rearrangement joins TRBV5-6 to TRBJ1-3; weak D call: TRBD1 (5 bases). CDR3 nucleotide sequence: TGTGCCAGCAGCTTGGCGGTGGGGCCTGGAAACACCATATATTTT. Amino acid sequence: CASSLAVGPGNTIYF.